This TCR beta chain was profiled in a study of cytomegalovirus exposure and HLA in healthy donors. Study-level background: The 90 to 150 validation repertoires matched the roughly 700 first-cohort repertoires in platform, a later analysis reported. Findings of the study overall: The classifier reportedly diagnosed cytomegalovirus status with high sensitivity and specificity. Researchers counted roughly 160 TCR beta chains as cytomegalovirus-associated.

The donors were members of the validation cohort, which comprised 120 subjects and was separate from the first cohort of roughly 700 subjects. Concerning this clone: Its antigen is currently unknown.

Repertoires were generated with immunoSEQ multiplex PCR, while TCRdb's copy carries only in-frame clones and drops some. Of approximately 300,000 clones in the sample, 70% to 90% were seen once. The clonotype comes from a woman aged 18-30 years in good health and CMV-seronegative. Sample: PBMCs.

The CDR3 bases are TGTGCCAGTTTTCAGCGGGTGAACTACGAGCAGTACTTC. Protein product: CASFQRVNYEQYF. V is TRBV28 and J is TRBJ2-7, with TRBD2 as a possible D gene (6 bases). There are 13 residues in the CDR3. CDR1 is MDHEN, CDR2 SYDVKM, per germline. Trimming shortened V by 9 bases and J by 3 bases, and 15 bases separated the two germline ends.